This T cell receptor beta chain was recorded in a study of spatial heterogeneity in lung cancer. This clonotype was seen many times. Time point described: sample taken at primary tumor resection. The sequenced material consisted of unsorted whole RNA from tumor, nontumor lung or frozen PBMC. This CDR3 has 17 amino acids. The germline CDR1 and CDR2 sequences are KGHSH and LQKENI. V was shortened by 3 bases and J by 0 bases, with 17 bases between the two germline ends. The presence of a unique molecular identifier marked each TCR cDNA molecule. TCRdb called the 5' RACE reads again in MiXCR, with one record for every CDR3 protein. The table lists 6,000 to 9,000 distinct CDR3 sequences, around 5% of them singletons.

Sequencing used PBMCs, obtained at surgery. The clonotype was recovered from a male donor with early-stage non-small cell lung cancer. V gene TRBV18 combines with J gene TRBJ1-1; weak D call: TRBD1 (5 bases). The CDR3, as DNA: TGTGCCAGCTCACCGTGGAGGGGCGAAATTATGAACACTGAAGCTTTCTTT. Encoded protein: CASSPWRGEIMNTEAFF.